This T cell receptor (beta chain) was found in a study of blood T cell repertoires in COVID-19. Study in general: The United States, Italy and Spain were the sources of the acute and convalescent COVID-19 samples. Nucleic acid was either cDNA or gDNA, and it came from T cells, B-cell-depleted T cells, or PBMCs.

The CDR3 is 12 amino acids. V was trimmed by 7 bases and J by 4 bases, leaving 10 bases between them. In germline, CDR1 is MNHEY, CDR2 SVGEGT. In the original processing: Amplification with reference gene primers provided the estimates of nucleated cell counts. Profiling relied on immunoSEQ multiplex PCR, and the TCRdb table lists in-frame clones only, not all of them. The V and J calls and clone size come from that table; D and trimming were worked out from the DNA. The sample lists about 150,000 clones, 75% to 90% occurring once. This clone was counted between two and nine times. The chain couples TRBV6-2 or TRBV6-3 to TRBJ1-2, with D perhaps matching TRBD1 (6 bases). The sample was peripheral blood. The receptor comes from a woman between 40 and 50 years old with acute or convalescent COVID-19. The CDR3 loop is CASNPTGYGYTF. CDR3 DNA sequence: TGTGCCAGCAACCCGACAGGCTATGGCTACACCTTC.